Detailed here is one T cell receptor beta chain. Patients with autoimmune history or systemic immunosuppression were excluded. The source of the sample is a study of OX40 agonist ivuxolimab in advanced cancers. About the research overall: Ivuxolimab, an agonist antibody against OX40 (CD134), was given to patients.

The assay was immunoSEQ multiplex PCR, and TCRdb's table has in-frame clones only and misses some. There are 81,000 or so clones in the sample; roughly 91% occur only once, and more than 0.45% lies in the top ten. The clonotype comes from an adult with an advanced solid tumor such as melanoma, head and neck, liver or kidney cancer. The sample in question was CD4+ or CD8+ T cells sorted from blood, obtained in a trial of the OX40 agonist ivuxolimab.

CDR3 protein: CASSSRGGYGEKLFF. In nucleotides, the CDR3 is TGTGCCAGCAGTTCCAGGGGGGGTTACGGGGAAAAACTGTTTTTT. The chain links TRBV28 to TRBJ1-4; 7 nucleotides match TRBD1. Losses at the gene ends were 4 bases for V and 8 bases for J; bases not matched to a gene: 10. The length of the CDR3 is 15 residues. Germline CDR1 is MDHEN and CDR2 is SYDVKM.